A selection of T cell receptor beta chains follows, all from one sample in a study of shared clonotypes between healthy human individuals. Profiling relied on immunoSEQ multiplex PCR, and the TCRdb table lists in-frame clones only, not all of them. The sample yields over 1.4 million clones, around 97% seen once. The sample consisted of naive CD4+ T cells sorted from blood. The receptors stem from a young man in good health. The CDR3 runs from the conserved cysteine through the conserved F or W. D genes are given only for firm matches. A row's size may be missing; if present it is once, few, many or a size class.

>TRBD2|.|TRBV5-1|TRBJ2-3
CASRVSGSGDTQYF
TGCGCCAGCAGAGTTAGCGGGAGTGGAGATACGCAGTATTTT
>TRBD2|.|TRBV27|TRBJ2-7
CASSFSGLAGGPRYF
TGTGCCAGCAGTTTTTCCGGGCTAGCGGGAGGGCCGCGGTACTTC
>.|.|TRBV7-2|TRBJ2-7
CASSLSAVGGASYEQYF
TGTGCCAGCAGCTTATCCGCCGTGGGGGGGGCCTCCTACGAGCAGTACTTC
>.|.|TRBV7-2|TRBJ2-1
CASSYRNEQFF
TGTGCCAGCAGTTACAGGAATGAGCAGTTCTTC
>.|.|TRBV13|TRBJ2-3
CASSLPRLWGGSDTQYF
TGTGCCAGCAGCTTACCAAGACTTTGGGGAGGTTCAGATACGCAGTATTTT
>.|.|TRBV14|TRBJ2-3
CASSPSTRPERADTQYF
TGTGCCAGCAGCCCGAGCACTCGTCCAGAAAGGGCAGATACGCAGTATTTT
>.|.|TRBV7-8|TRBJ2-7
CASLPGVELWVYEQYF
TGTGCCAGCCTACCAGGGGTCGAGTTGTGGGTCTACGAGCAGTACTTC
>.|.|TRBV7-8|TRBJ2-3
CASSQLDRGVASTDTQYF
TGTGCCAGCAGCCAGCTAGATCGGGGCGTAGCTAGCACAGATACGCAGTATTTT
>.|.|TRBV18|TRBJ2-5
CASSPEPGETQYF
TGTGCCAGCTCACCCGAACCGGGAGAGACCCAGTACTTC
>.|.|TRBV11-3|TRBJ2-3
CASSPGTSLRRSTDTQYF
TGTGCCAGCAGCCCCGGGACATCACTTCGGCGCAGCACAGATACGCAGTATTTT
>.|.|TRBV7-9|TRBJ1-2
CASSLSPSRGDYGYTF
TGTGCCAGCAGCTTAAGCCCTTCTCGCGGAGACTATGGCTACACCTTC
>.|.|TRBV18|TRBJ1-2
CASSPPRQGLYGYTF
TGTGCCAGCTCACCACCGCGCCAGGGGCTCTATGGCTACACCTTC
>.|.|TRBV9|TRBJ2-7
CASSVYDYEAEQYF
TGTGCCAGCAGCGTATATGACTACGAGGCCGAGCAGTACTTC
>TRBD1|once|TRBV6-1|TRBJ1-2
CAISESGQGGVGGYTF
TGTGCCATCAGTGAGTCAGGACAGGGGGGAGTCGGCGGCTACACCTTC
>.|.|TRBV29-1|TRBJ2-7
CSVEDPEYEQYF
TGCAGCGTTGAAGATCCGGAGTACGAGCAGTACTTC
>.|.|TRBV11-2|TRBJ2-5
CASSPTRQVQGTQYF
TGTGCCAGCAGCCCAACCCGACAGGTTCAAGGGACCCAGTACTTC
>TRBD1|.|TRBV30|TRBJ1-2
CALDRVDYGYTF
TGTGCCTTGGACAGGGTTGACTATGGCTACACCTTC
>.|.|TRBV5-1|TRBJ1-1
CASSRDTTMLTEAFF
TGCGCCAGCAGCCGGGACACCACTATGTTGACTGAAGCTTTCTTT
>.|.|TRBV7-8|TRBJ2-1
CASSLRDSYNEQFF
TGTGCCAGCAGCTTACGCGACAGCTACAATGAGCAGTTCTTC
>TRBD2|.|TRBV5-6|TRBJ2-6
CASSLERGSGANVLTF
TGTGCCAGCAGCTTGGAGCGGGGATCTGGGGCCAACGTCCTGACTTTC
>.|.|TRBV28|TRBJ2-5
CASRRSGHTAVETQYF
TGTGCCAGCAGGCGTTCCGGACACACGGCCGTGGAGACCCAGTACTTC
>TRBD1|.|TRBV18|TRBJ1-2
CASSIKAAIQGLNYGYTF
TGTGCCAGCTCAATTAAAGCCGCAATACAGGGGCTTAACTATGGCTACACCTTC
>.|once|TRBV29-1|TRBJ1-5
CSARGASNQPQHF
TGCAGCGCTAGAGGGGCAAGCAATCAGCCCCAGCATTTT
>.|.|TRBV4-1|TRBJ1-4
CASSQGQGPEEKLFF
TGCGCCAGCAGCCAAGGCCAGGGGCCGGAGGAGAAACTGTTTTTT
>.|.|TRBV6-5|TRBJ1-1
CASRSWGGQNTEAFF
TGTGCCAGCAGAAGCTGGGGTGGCCAGAACACTGAAGCTTTCTTT
>.|.|TRBV6-1|TRBJ2-7
CASNHRAQSQYEQYF
TGTGCCAGTAATCACAGGGCCCAATCTCAGTACGAGCAGTACTTC
>.|.|TRBV6-6|TRBJ2-5
CASARRLETQYF
TGTGCCAGCGCCCGCCGGCTAGAGACCCAGTACTTC
>.|.|TRBV30|TRBJ1-5
CAWSIRGPGNQPQHF
TGTGCCTGGAGTATACGAGGGCCCGGAAATCAGCCCCAGCATTTT
>.|.|TRBV5-1|TRBJ1-1
CASSLGVAGRGEAAFF
TGCGCCAGCAGCTTGGGGGTCGCGGGGCGAGGGGAAGCAGCTTTCTTT
>TRBD2|.|TRBV27|TRBJ2-7
CASSLIGLDVSYEQYF
TGTGCCAGCAGTTTAATAGGACTAGACGTGTCCTACGAGCAGTACTTC
>TRBD2|.|TRBV10-2|TRBJ2-2
CASTRLAGDTGELFF
TGCGCCAGCACCCGACTAGCGGGAGACACCGGGGAGCTGTTTTTT
>.|.|TRBV9|TRBJ1-2
CASSVVRGGYTF
TGTGCCAGCAGCGTAGTCCGTGGTGGCTACACCTTC
>.|.|TRBV19|TRBJ1-3
CACWSGNTIYF
TGTGCCTGCTGGTCTGGAAACACCATATATTTT
>.|.|TRBV5-1|TRBJ2-7
CASSGQGQSYEQYF
TGCGCCAGCAGCGGGCAGGGACAAAGCTACGAGCAGTACTTC
>.|.|TRBV2|TRBJ2-1
CASSGDQIYNEQFF
TGTGCCAGCAGCGGGGACCAGATCTACAATGAGCAGTTCTTC
>.|.|TRBV30|TRBJ1-1
CALGQNTEAFF
TGTGCCTTGGGACAGAACACTGAAGCTTTCTTT
>.|.|TRBV6-5|TRBJ2-3
CASSYGGITQYF
TGTGCCAGCAGTTACGGGGGGATAACGCAGTATTTT
>.|.|TRBV6-5|TRBJ2-2
CATRTANTGELFF
TGTGCCACCCGGACAGCGAACACCGGGGAGCTGTTTTTT
>TRBD2|.|TRBV23-1|TRBJ2-7
CASSHGTYRASPTSGLSYEQYF
TGCGCCAGCAGTCATGGGACCTACAGGGCTTCCCCGACTAGCGGGCTCTCCTACGAGCAGTACTTC
>TRBD1|.|TRBV6-5|TRBJ1-2
CASSYLRQGTHYGYTF
TGTGCCAGCAGTTACTTAAGACAGGGGACCCACTATGGCTACACCTTC
>.|.|TRBV6-1|TRBJ2-5
CASSENRETQYF
TGTGCCAGCAGTGAAAACCGAGAGACCCAGTACTTC
>TRBD2|.|TRBV5-4|TRBJ2-7
CASSLDGGVSSYEQYF
TGTGCCAGCAGCTTGGACGGGGGGGTGAGCTCCTACGAGCAGTACTTC
>.|.|TRBV9|TRBJ1-2
CASSVEVRVDDYGYTF
TGTGCCAGCAGCGTAGAGGTCAGGGTTGATGACTATGGCTACACCTTC
>TRBD1|.|TRBV7-9|TRBJ2-7
CASSLAVTGYSSYEQYF
TGTGCCAGCAGCTTAGCAGTGACAGGGTACAGCTCCTACGAGCAGTACTTC
>.|.|TRBV7-9|TRBJ2-5
CASRSPVETQYF
TGTGCCAGCAGGTCCCCAGTTGAGACCCAGTACTTC
>.|.|TRBV9|TRBJ2-3
CASSVTRERADTQYF
TGTGCCAGCAGCGTCACACGGGAGAGAGCAGATACGCAGTATTTT
>.|.|TRBV6-5|TRBJ2-7
CASSYSFRSPHEQYF
TGTGCCAGCAGTTACTCATTCCGGAGTCCCCACGAGCAGTACTTC
>.|.|TRBV7-2|TRBJ1-5
CASSRLGNSNQPQHF
TGTGCCAGCAGCCGTTTGGGGAATAGCAATCAGCCCCAGCATTTT
>.|.|TRBV2|TRBJ1-5
CASSEALGFNQPQHF
TGTGCCAGCAGTGAAGCGCTTGGTTTCAATCAGCCCCAGCATTTT
>.|.|TRBV5-6|TRBJ2-7
CASRLGSYEQYF
TGTGCCAGCAGGTTGGGTTCCTACGAGCAGTACTTC
>.|.|TRBV19|TRBJ2-1
CASTPRGSTPTVYEQFF
TGTGCCAGTACTCCCAGGGGAAGTACACCTACTGTCTATGAGCAGTTCTTC